This is a list of T cell receptor beta chains from one sample in a study of blood T cell repertoires in COVID-19. Here immunoSEQ multiplex PCR was the method, and the copy in TCRdb shows in-frame clones only, minus some. The sample gives fewer than 110,000 clones, 75% to 95% of which show up once; around 1.3% is in the top ten. Sequenced sample: peripheral blood. The receptors derive from a woman in her thirties with acute or convalescent COVID-19. Each CDR3 is given with its conserved first and last residue. A D gene is named only where the DNA matches it firmly. Clone size is not always given. Where it is, it says once, few, many or a class for expanded clones.

D	length	V	size	J	CDR3	DNA
TRBD2	14	TRBV7-3	.	TRBJ2-1	CASSFSGGADEQFF	TGTGCCAGCAGCTTCTCGGGAGGGGCGGATGAGCAGTTCTTC
.	18	TRBV9	.	TRBJ1-6	CASSPRGSGHPYNSPLHF	TGTGCCAGCAGCCCGCGCGGCTCGGGACATCCCTATAATTCACCCCTCCACTTT
TRBD1	13	TRBV19	.	TRBJ1-2	CASNGQGTHGYTF	TGTGCCAGCAACGGACAGGGAACCCATGGCTACACCTTC
TRBD2	18	TRBV9	.	TRBJ2-1	CASSQPLAGGPSYNEQFF	TGTGCCAGCAGCCAGCCACTAGCGGGGGGACCCTCCTACAATGAGCAGTTCTTC
TRBD2	22	TRBV4-1	.	TRBJ2-2	CASSQDFPRLAGTSANTGELFF	TGCGCCAGCAGCCAAGATTTTCCCCGACTAGCGGGGACCTCCGCGAACACCGGGGAGCTGTTTTTT
.	15	TRBV28	.	TRBJ1-1	CASSPQTGMNTEAFF	TGTGCCAGCAGTCCTCAGACGGGAATGAACACTGAAGCTTTCTTT
TRBD1	14	TRBV11-2	.	TRBJ2-5	CASSPGGWGETQYF	TGTGCCAGCAGCCCAGGGGGCTGGGGAGAGACCCAGTACTTC
TRBD1	15	TRBV7-9	.	TRBJ1-1	CASAPSGTANTEAFF	TGTGCCAGCGCACCATCCGGGACAGCGAACACTGAAGCTTTCTTT
TRBD2	12	TRBV4-3	.	TRBJ2-7	CASSQPGGEQYF	TGCGCCAGCAGCCAACCGGGGGGAGAGCAGTACTTC
.	14	TRBV6-5	.	TRBJ1-2	CASTDRSGGRGYTF	TGTGCCAGCACCGATAGGTCGGGGGGGCGCGGCTACACCTTC
.	17	TRBV6-1	.	TRBJ1-2	CASSAALPSGTPYGYTF	TGTGCCAGCAGTGCCGCCCTCCCTTCCGGGACACCGTATGGCTACACCTTC
.	12	TRBV28	once	TRBJ2-3	CASSFIGDTQYF	TGTGCCAGCAGTTTTATCGGGGATACGCAGTATTTT
.	14	TRBV5-8	.	TRBJ1-1	CATLRRGLNTEAFF	TGTGCCACCCTACGTCGGGGTCTTAACACTGAAGCTTTCTTT
TRBD1	12	TRBV5-5	.	TRBJ1-2	CASSYGTDGYTF	TGTGCCAGCAGCTACGGGACAGATGGCTACACCTTC
.	14	TRBV7-2	.	TRBJ1-2	CASSSIGGSRGYTF	TGTGCCAGCAGCTCCATCGGGGGGAGTCGCGGCTACACCTTC
TRBD1	20	TRBV6-1	.	TRBJ2-6	CASSAGSPGQSKTGANVLTF	TGTGCCAGCAGTGCCGGATCTCCGGGACAGTCAAAGACTGGGGCCAACGTCCTGACTTTC
TRBD1	14	TRBV2	.	TRBJ2-2	CASTQTGRSGELFF	TGTGCCAGCACCCAGACAGGGCGGTCCGGGGAGCTGTTTTTT
.	14	TRBV4-3	.	TRBJ1-2	CASSLGQPVFGYTF	TGCGCCAGCAGCCTAGGACAGCCCGTCTTTGGCTACACCTTC
TRBD1	16	TRBV15	.	TRBJ2-2	CATTRGGTGNTGELFF	TGTGCCACCACCCGAGGAGGGACAGGGAACACCGGGGAGCTGTTTTTT
TRBD2	13	TRBV10-3	.	TRBJ2-5	CATYGGVQETQYF	TGTGCCACCTACGGGGGGGTCCAAGAGACCCAGTACTTC
TRBD1	16	TRBV27	once	TRBJ1-3	CASSLRGGAVGNTIYF	TGTGCCAGCAGTTTACGAGGGGGCGCGGTAGGAAACACCATATATTTT
.	15	TRBV3-1/TRBV3-2	.	TRBJ2-1	CASSQPGSGDNEQFF	TGTGCCAGCAGCCAACCAGGTTCAGGGGACAATGAGCAGTTCTTC
TRBD2	15	TRBV19	.	TRBJ2-6	CASSMGGAGANVLTF	TGTGCCAGTAGTATGGGAGGGGCTGGGGCCAACGTCCTGACTTTC
TRBD1	16	TRBV9	.	TRBJ1-1	CASSPGQGALNTEAFF	TGTGCCAGCAGCCCGGGACAGGGGGCGTTGAACACTGAAGCTTTCTTT
.	15	TRBV30	.	TRBJ2-1	CAWSPPLVFYNEQFF	TGTGCCTGGAGTCCCCCACTAGTGTTCTACAATGAGCAGTTCTTC
TRBD2	16	TRBV29-1	.	TRBJ2-2	CSVEGLAGTNTGELFF	TGCAGCGTTGAAGGTCTAGCGGGGACGAACACCGGGGAGCTGTTTTTT
TRBD2	14	TRBV27	.	TRBJ2-1	CASSELAGFDEQFF	TGTGCCAGCAGTGAACTAGCGGGATTCGATGAGCAGTTCTTC